This T cell receptor beta chain was recorded in a study of human T cells and chemical hapten exposure. Study in general: Throughout the approximately 26-week study, diphenylcyclopropenone was applied weekly to the patients' scalps. Alopecia areata, totalis or universalis was found in mostly female patients.

This CDR3 contains 14 residues. Germline V CDR1 and CDR2: SGHNT, YYREEE (reference sequence). Trimming cost V 4 bases and J 8 bases; bases outside gene matches: 5. Overall study findings and caveats: Positively correlated with patch test score were the counts of PT1 expanded TCRs.

In regard to this clonotype: Its antigen remains unidentified.

Time point meaning: patch test 1, 2 weeks after DPC sensitization. Treatment described: therapeutic diphenylcyclopropenone sensitization with weekly scalp DPC. The library tagged individual cDNA molecules with unique molecular identifiers. TCRdb analysed the RACE reads with MiXCR anew, one entry per CDR3 protein. Among 75,000 to 100,000 distinct CDR3 sequences, 9.5% to 15% were seen once, and the ten largest hold approximately 2.1%. The TCR sequence derives from a woman in her forties with alopecia areata. Some clones in this sample may be carry-over from other donors' samples. The sequencing used whole blood, collected in connection with sensitization to the hapten diphenylcyclopropenone (DPC). The chain carries TRBV5-4 and TRBJ1-4, with TRBD1 matching over 10 bases. The DNA for the CDR3 is TGTGCCAGCAGCCGGGACAGGGGAGGCGAAAAACTGTTTTTT. Encoded protein: CASSRDRGGEKLFF.